The clone carrying this TCR beta chain appeared a few times. TCRdb recomputed calls from the RT-PCR reads with MiXCR, one row per CDR3 protein. Of 650,000 to 700,000 distinct CDR3 sequences listed, less than 20% are singletons. This sample was included in a study of response to subunit inactivated influenza vaccine. V shed 2 bases and J 7 bases; nucleotides not matched to a gene: 7. Germline V CDR1 and CDR2: MDHEN, SYDVKM. This CDR3 comprises 15 residues. The V call is TRBV28, the J call TRBJ2-1; 8 bases map to TRBD2. The specimen was PBMCs from blood, collected 11 to 12 days after vaccination. The source of this sequence is a man between 50 and 59 years old who received an inactivated influenza vaccine. CDR3 DNA sequence: TGTGCCAGCAGTTTAGGGCGGGGGGCAGCAAATGAGCAGTTCTTC. Translated: CASSLGRGAANEQFF.